The 9 T cell receptor beta chains below come from one sample, sequenced in a study of blood T cell repertoires in COVID-19. TCRdb's table, derived via immunoSEQ multiplex PCR, lists solely in-frame clones and lacks some. The sample includes fewer than 500,000 clones, more than 70% of them seen just once. Sequencing was carried out using PBMCs or T cells enriched from blood (not recorded which). The receptors derive from a man aged 30 to 45 who had recovered from COVID-19.

The J gene is TRBJ2-7, the V gene TRBV5-1; D may be TRBD1 (7 bases). Germline V gene lookup returns CDR1 SGHRS and CDR2 YFSETQ. Trimming cost V 7 bases and J 2 bases, with 13 bases left between them. This CDR3 region has 13 residues. The CDR3: CASAGQPPYEQYF. The CDR3 DNA reads as TGCGCCAGCGCGGGACAGCCTCCCTACGAGCAGTACTTC.

J is TRBJ2-2 and V is TRBV6-5; 8 bases fit TRBD2. V lost 6 bases to trimming and J lost 5 bases; unmatched junction nucleotides: 8. The CDR3 is 15 residues long. CDR1 and CDR2 from the germline V gene are MNHEY and SVGAGI. CDR3 protein: CASRQGLGLTGELFF. CDR3 nucleotides: TGTGCCAGCAGACAGGGACTAGGATTGACCGGGGAGCTGTTTTTT.

This clone was seen more than once but under ten times. This chain joins TRBV30 and TRBJ1-2, with a tentative D call TRBD1 (5 bases). Deletions cut 3 bases from V and 5 bases from J, with 10 bases between. Germline values: CDR1 GTSNPN, CDR2 SVGIG (reference sequence). The CDR3 is made up of 12 amino acids. CDR3 DNA: TGTGCCTGGAGCGATTCAGGGTATGGCTACACCTTC. It translates to CAWSDSGYGYTF.

V usage is TRBV30 and J usage is TRBJ2-5; D is possibly TRBD2 (5 bases). The germline gives CDR1 GTSNPN, CDR2 SVGIG (reference sequence). V gave up 1 base and J gave up 2 bases, with 5 bases separating them. This CDR3 region has 12 residues. The CDR3 DNA follows: TGTGCCTGGAGTGGCGGGCAAGAGACCCAGTACTTC. Translating gives CAWSGGQETQYF.

V and J are TRBV23-1 and TRBJ1-2; no clear D gene. TRBV23-1 is flagged as an ORF with uncertain function. CDR3 length: 17 amino acids. V was trimmed by 0 bases and J by 4 bases, leaving 18 bases between them. The CDR3 nucleotides read TGCGCCAGCAGTCAATCGGAGGCGGTCAGTGAATTCTATGGCTACACCTTC. It codes for CASSQSEAVSEFYGYTF.

The V and J genes are TRBV18 and TRBJ1-6; the match to TRBD1 covers 9 bases. The V segment lost 3 bases and the J segment 13 bases; nucleotides outside the gene matches: 4. Germline-derived CDR1 and CDR2 are KGHSH and LQKENI. This CDR3 is built from 13 residues. The CDR3 sequence is CASSPGQGAPLHF. The CDR3 DNA is TGTGCCAGCTCACCGGGACAGGGAGCTCCCCTCCACTTT.

The chain links TRBV3-1 (or the pseudogene TRBV3-2) to TRBJ1-6, with 9 bases fitting TRBD1. Losses at the gene ends were 3 bases for V and 14 bases for J; bases not matched to a gene: 8. The CDR3 extends over 14 amino acids. The germline CDR1 and CDR2 sequences are LGHDT and YNNKEL (reference sequence). CDR3 in amino acids: CASSHPGQGTSLHF. CDR3 DNA sequence: TGTGCCAGCAGCCACCCGGGACAGGGAACATCCCTCCACTTT.

This clone has only a few counts. The V and J genes are TRBV7-2 and TRBJ1-2; 8 bases match TRBD1. V lost 4 bases and J lost 7; bases outside the gene matches: 5. CDR3 size: 13 residues. CDR1 SGHTA and CDR2 FQGNSA come from the germline V gene. DNA of the CDR3: TGTGCCAGCAGCTCCAGGACAGGGAGTGGCTACACCTTC. Amino acid sequence: CASSSRTGSGYTF.

The chain combines TRBV6-5 with TRBJ1-2; perhaps TRBD1 as D (5 bases). Trimming stripped 5 bases from V and 8 bases from J, with 12 bases between. CDR1 and CDR2 from the germline V gene are MNHEY and SVGAGI. The CDR3 is 12 amino acids. Here the CDR3 reads CASSTTGGGYTF. The CDR3 DNA reads TGTGCCAGCAGTACCACAGGTGGAGGCTACACCTTC.